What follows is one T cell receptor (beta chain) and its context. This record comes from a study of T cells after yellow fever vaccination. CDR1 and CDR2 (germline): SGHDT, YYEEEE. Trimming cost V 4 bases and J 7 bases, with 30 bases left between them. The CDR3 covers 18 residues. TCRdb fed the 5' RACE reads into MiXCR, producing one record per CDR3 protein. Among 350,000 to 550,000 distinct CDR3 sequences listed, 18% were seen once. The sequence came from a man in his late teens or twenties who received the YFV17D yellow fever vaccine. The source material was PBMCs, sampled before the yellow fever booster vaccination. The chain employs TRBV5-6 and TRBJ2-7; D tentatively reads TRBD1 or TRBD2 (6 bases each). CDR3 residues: CASSREGGLAPMIGEQYV. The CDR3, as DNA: TGTGCCAGCAGCCGGGAAGGGGGGCTAGCCCCCATGATCGGTGAGCAGTACGTC.